These T cell receptor beta chains were read from a single sample in a study of blood T cell repertoires in COVID-19. Only in-frame clones appear in the TCRdb table, and some are missing; sequencing was by immunoSEQ multiplex PCR. Here the sample spans about 170,000 clones, over 75% being singletons. Sequenced sample: PBMCs or T cells enriched from blood (not recorded which). These receptors were collected from a woman under 30 who had recovered from COVID-19. Each CDR3 is given with its conserved first and last residue. A D gene is named only where the DNA matches it firmly. Clone size is stated in some rows and not others, as once, few, many or a class when expanded.

CDR3 length | D gene | J gene | clone size | V gene | CDR3 DNA | CDR3 protein
13 | - | TRBJ1-2 | - | TRBV28 | TGTGCCAGCAGTTTACATGGGGGCGGGGGCTACACCTTC | CASSLHGGGGYTF
12 | - | TRBJ2-7 | once | TRBV29-1 | TGCAGCGTTCGCAGGGGAAGGAACGAGCAGTACTTC | CSVRRGRNEQYF
16 | - | TRBJ1-1 | - | TRBV19 | TGTGCCAGTACCCTCGACCAGGGGTTCATGAACACTGAAGCTTTCTTT | CASTLDQGFMNTEAFF
16 | TRBD1 | TRBJ1-4 | - | TRBV19 | TGTGCCAGTAGGGGACAGGGATATCGAGATGATGAAAAACTGTTTTTT | CASRGQGYRDDEKLFF
16 | - | TRBJ1-1 | once | TRBV3-1/TRBV3-2 | TGTGCCAGCAGCCACGGGGGGGTTTATAGTAACACTGAAGCTTTCTTT | CASSHGGVYSNTEAFF
15 | TRBD1 | TRBJ1-1 | once | TRBV5-1 | TGCGCCAGCAGCCTGGCCGTGGGGCAGGGGGGTGAAGCTTTCTTT | CASSLAVGQGGEAFF
16 | TRBD1 | TRBJ1-5 | once | TRBV28 | TGTGCCAGCAGTCCGACTGGGACAGGGGAGCGACAGCCCCAGCATTTT | CASSPTGTGERQPQHF
19 | - | TRBJ2-2 | - | TRBV24-1 | TGTGCCACCAGTGACACCCCGAGCAGCCTCTCGGGGGAAGCCGGGGAGCTGTTTTTT | CATSDTPSSLSGEAGELFF
15 | - | TRBJ1-1 | - | TRBV19 | TGTGCCAGTAGTGAGCAGGGTGGGATGAACACTGAAGCTTTCTTT | CASSEQGGMNTEAFF
15 | TRBD1 | TRBJ2-1 | - | TRBV7-9 | TGTGCCAGCAGCTTAGTGGTGGGACAGCTTGGTGAGCAGTTCTTC | CASSLVVGQLGEQFF
15 | TRBD2 | TRBJ2-7 | - | TRBV4-1 | TGCGCCAGCAGCCCCAGCCTAGCGGGAGTCTACGAGCAGTACTTC | CASSPSLAGVYEQYF
13 | - | TRBJ2-7 | - | TRBV7-9 | TGTGCCAGCAGCTTAGTACAGCCCTACGAGCAGTACTTC | CASSLVQPYEQYF
17 | - | TRBJ1-5 | - | TRBV27 | TGTGCCAGCAGTTTAAAGGCCCAGGGATTGGGCAATCAGCCCCAGCATTTT | CASSLKAQGLGNQPQHF
16 | TRBD2 | TRBJ2-1 | - | TRBV7-9 | TGTGCCACCGGGACTAGCGGGAGGGCCTCCTACAATGAGCAGTTCTTC | CATGTSGRASYNEQFF
13 | - | TRBJ1-2 | - | TRBV19 | TGTGCCAGTAGTCCTGACAGCAACTATGGCTACACCTTC | CASSPDSNYGYTF
13 | - | TRBJ1-2 | - | TRBV28 | TGTGCCAGCAGTTTAGCGGGTTTCTATGGCTACACCTTC | CASSLAGFYGYTF
17 | TRBD2 | TRBJ2-3 | - | TRBV28 | TGTGCCAGCAGTCCGCTCGGGACTAGCGGGAGGAGAGGTACGCAGTATTTT | CASSPLGTSGRRGTQYF
14 | TRBD1 | TRBJ2-7 | - | TRBV28 | TGTGCCAGTCGACCGGGACAGGTAGCCTACGAGCAGTACTTC | CASRPGQVAYEQYF
14 | TRBD1 | TRBJ2-7 | - | TRBV3-1/TRBV3-2 | TGTGCCAGCAGCCAACGGACAGGGTCCTACGAGCAGTACTTC | CASSQRTGSYEQYF
15 | - | TRBJ2-3 | - | TRBV6-6 | TGTGCCAGCAGTTACCGCAGGCAAAACACAGATACGCAGTATTTT | CASSYRRQNTDTQYF
17 | - | TRBJ2-7 | - | TRBV6-2/TRBV6-3 | TGTGCCAGCAGTTACAGGGTTGGGGAGGACCTGTACTACGAGCAGTACTTC | CASSYRVGEDLYYEQYF
13 | TRBD1 | TRBJ1-4 | - | TRBV30 | TGTGCCTGGGCTACAGGGGGCTTCGAAAAACTGTTTTTT | CAWATGGFEKLFF
12 | TRBD1 | TRBJ2-7 | - | TRBV29-1 | TGCAGCGCCGGGACAGGGGCATACGAGCAGTACTTC | CSAGTGAYEQYF
14 | - | TRBJ2-2 | - | TRBV6-2/TRBV6-3 | TGTGCCAGCAGTTACCGGGGGGCCGGCGGGGAGCTGTTTTTT | CASSYRGAGGELFF
14 | - | TRBJ1-1 | - | TRBV6-5 | TGTGCCAGCAGACCCCCGGTACGGAACACTGAAGCTTTCTTT | CASRPPVRNTEAFF
11 | - | TRBJ2-1 | - | TRBV10-1 | TGCGCCAGCAGGGGAGGCAATGAGCAGTTCTTC | CASRGGNEQFF
15 | TRBD1 | TRBJ2-3 | - | TRBV2 | TGTGCCAGCAGTACCGACAGGGGGCGGAGAGATACGCAGTATTTT | CASSTDRGRRDTQYF
11 | - | TRBJ2-3 | - | TRBV20-1 | TGCAGTGCCCCTGCGAAGGATACGCAGTATTTT | CSAPAKDTQYF
16 | TRBD2 | TRBJ2-7 | - | TRBV11-2 | TGTGCCAGCAGCCCCGTTAGCGGGAGGTCCTCCTACGAGCAGTACTTC | CASSPVSGRSSYEQYF
14 | - | TRBJ2-3 | - | TRBV27 | TGTGCCAGCCAGGGGTCCTGGATCACAGATACGCAGTATTTT | CASQGSWITDTQYF
15 | TRBD1 | TRBJ1-5 | - | TRBV28 | TGTGCCAGCAGTTTAGAAGGGACAGCCCTCTTCCCCCAGCATTTT | CASSLEGTALFPQHF